The clone carrying this T cell receptor beta chain came up a few times. This record comes from a study of blood T cell repertoires in COVID-19. Study information: Samples of COVID-19 (acute and convalescent) were obtained from the United States, Italy and Spain. T cells, B-cell-depleted T cells, or PBMCs supplied cDNA or gDNA.

Authors' analysis steps: Amplification of reference gene primers provided the estimated nucleated cell counts. Using immunoSEQ multiplex PCR, the repertoire was profiled, and TCRdb retains in-frame clones only, with some absent. The DNA gave D and trimming, while V, J and clone size come from that table. The sample has about 260,000 clones, around 86% seen once. Trimming took off 4 bases at V and 7 bases at J, with 10 bases between the two ends. The CDR3 extends over 13 amino acids. This TCR derives from a woman in her 40s who had recovered from COVID-19. The rearrangement uses TRBV12-3 or TRBV12-4 and TRBJ1-4; D uncertain. Sequencing was carried out using peripheral blood. Here the CDR3 reads CASSSWESEKLFF. The CDR3 nucleotides are TGTGCCAGCAGTTCATGGGAGAGTGAAAAACTGTTTTTT.